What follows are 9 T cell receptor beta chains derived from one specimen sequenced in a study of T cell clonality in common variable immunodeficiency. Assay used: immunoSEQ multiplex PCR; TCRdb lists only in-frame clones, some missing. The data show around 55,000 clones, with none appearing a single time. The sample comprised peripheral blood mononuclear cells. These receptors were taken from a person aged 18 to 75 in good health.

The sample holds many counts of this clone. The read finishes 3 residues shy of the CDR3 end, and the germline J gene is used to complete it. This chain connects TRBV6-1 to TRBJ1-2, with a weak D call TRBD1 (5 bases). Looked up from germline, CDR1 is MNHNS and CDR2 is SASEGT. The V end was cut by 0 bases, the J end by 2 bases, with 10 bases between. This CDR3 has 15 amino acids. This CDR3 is CASSEALNRNYGYTF. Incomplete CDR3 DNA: TGTGCCAGCAGTGAAGCATTGAACAGGAACTATGGC.

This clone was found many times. The DNA read from the CDR3 is TGCAGTGCTAGGACAGGGTTGAACACTGAA. This translates into CSARTGLNTE. The full CDR3 reads CSARTGLNTEAFF. The chain combines TRBV20-1 with TRBJ1-1, with TRBD1 matching 7 bases. The CDR3 end falls 3 residues outside the read, so it is completed with the germline J gene. V was pared by 3 bases and J by 0 bases, with 1 base of the junction left unmatched. The germline V gene has CDR1 DFQATT and CDR2 SNEGSKA (reference sequence). The CDR3 is 13 amino acids.

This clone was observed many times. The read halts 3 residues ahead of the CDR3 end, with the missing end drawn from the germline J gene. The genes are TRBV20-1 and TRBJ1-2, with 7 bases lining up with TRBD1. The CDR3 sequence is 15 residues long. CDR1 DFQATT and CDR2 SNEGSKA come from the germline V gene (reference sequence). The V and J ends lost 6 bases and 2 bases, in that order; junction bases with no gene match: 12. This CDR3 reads CSANPPLQGNYGYTF. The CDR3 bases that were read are TGCAGTGCCAATCCCCCCTTACAGGGGAACTATGGC.

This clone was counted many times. The chain's CDR3 is CASSLGSGGTDTQYF. The covered CDR3 bases are TGTGCCAGCAGCTTAGGGTCAGGAGGAACAGATACG. The rearrangement joins TRBV11-2 to TRBJ2-3; TRBD2 is a possible D gene (5 bases). The read stops 3 residues short of the end of the CDR3; the missing end is completed from the germline J gene. CDR1 is SGHAT, CDR2 FQNNGV, per germline. V lost 1 base to trimming and J lost 3 bases, with 11 bases between them. The CDR3 has 15 amino acids.

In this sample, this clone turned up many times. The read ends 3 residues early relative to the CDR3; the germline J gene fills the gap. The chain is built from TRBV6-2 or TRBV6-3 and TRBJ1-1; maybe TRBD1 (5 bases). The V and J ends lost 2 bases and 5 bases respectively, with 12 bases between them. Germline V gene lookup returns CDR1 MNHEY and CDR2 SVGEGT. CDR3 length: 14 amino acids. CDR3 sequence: CASSYTAGWTEAFF. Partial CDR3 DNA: TGTGCCAGCAGTTACACGGCAGGGTGGACTGAA.

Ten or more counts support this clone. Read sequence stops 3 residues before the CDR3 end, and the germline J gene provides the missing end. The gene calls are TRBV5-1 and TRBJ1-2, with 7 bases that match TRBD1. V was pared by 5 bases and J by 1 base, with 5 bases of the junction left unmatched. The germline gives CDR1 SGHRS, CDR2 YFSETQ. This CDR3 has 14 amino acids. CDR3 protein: CASRQTGYNYGYTF. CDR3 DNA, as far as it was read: TGCGCCAGCAGGCAGACAGGGTATAACTATGGC.

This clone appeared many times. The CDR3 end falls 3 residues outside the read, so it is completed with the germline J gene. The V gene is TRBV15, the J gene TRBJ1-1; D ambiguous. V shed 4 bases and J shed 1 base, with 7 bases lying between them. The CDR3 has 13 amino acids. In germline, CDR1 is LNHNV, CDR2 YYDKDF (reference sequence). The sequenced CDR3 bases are TGTGCCACCAGCACCAGTCGGAACACTGAA. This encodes CATSTSRNTE. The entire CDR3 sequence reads CATSTSRNTEAFF.

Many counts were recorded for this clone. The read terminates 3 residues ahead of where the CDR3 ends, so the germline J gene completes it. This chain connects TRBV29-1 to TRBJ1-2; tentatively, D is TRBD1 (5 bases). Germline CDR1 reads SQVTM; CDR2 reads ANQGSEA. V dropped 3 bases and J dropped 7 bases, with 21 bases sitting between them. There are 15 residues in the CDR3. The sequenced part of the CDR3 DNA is TGCAGCGTTGACGACAGTATCCCCCTGGTGGGTGGC. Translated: CSVDDSIPLVGG. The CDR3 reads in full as CSVDDSIPLVGGYTF.

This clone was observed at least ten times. The CDR3 sequence: CASSPPDGRTEAFF. CDR3 bases read: TGTGCCAGCAGCCCTCCCGATGGTCGGACTGAA. This sequence joins TRBV7-9 and TRBJ1-1; D is unclear. The missing CDR3 end, 3 residues past where the read stops, is filled in from the germline J gene. CDR1 and CDR2 (germline): SEHNR, FQNEAQ (reference sequence). Trimming stripped 5 bases from V and 5 bases from J, with 15 bases between. This CDR3 has 14 amino acids. Supplemented by reference TRBV7-9 and TRBJ1-1, the full variable domain reads DTGVSQNPRHKITKRGQNVTFRCDPISEHNRLYWYRQTLGQGPEFLTYFQNEAQLEKSRLLSDRFSAERPKGSFSTLEIQRTEQGDSAMYLCASSPPDGRTEAFFGQGTRLTVV.